This T cell receptor beta chain was identified during a study of tumor-infiltrating lymphocytes in oesophageal squamous cell carcinoma. This clonotype occurred a few times. One entry per CDR3 protein, called by TCRdb with MiXCR from the PCR reads. The table records roughly 12,000 distinct CDR3 sequences, less than 55% of them present only once. The CDR3 extends over 13 amino acids. V lost 11 bases, J lost 0 bases, and 11 bases lay in between. Per germline, CDR1 ENHRY and CDR2 SYGVKD. The sequence was collected from a male donor with esophageal squamous cell carcinoma. The material sequenced was normal esophageal tissue next to the tumor. The chain combines TRBV10-3 with TRBJ1-5; D not resolved. The DNA for the CDR3 is TGTGCCGCCCGAGGTTATAGCAATCAGCCCCAGCATTTT. Its protein is CAARGYSNQPQHF.